These 3 T cell receptor beta chains were sequenced from one sample in a study of blood T cell repertoires in COVID-19. Profiling relied on immunoSEQ multiplex PCR, and the TCRdb table lists in-frame clones only, not all of them. The data show tens of thousands of clones, roughly 80% seen once. Sequencing was carried out using peripheral blood. The receptors shown here come from a man aged 70-80 years with acute or convalescent COVID-19.

The chain employs TRBV29-1 and TRBJ2-6; no clear D. Trimming left V 6 bases short and J 1 base short, with 4 bases between. CDR1 is SQVTM and CDR2 is ANQGSEA in the germline V gene. The CDR3 runs 12 residues. This CDR3 is CSVLSGANVLTF. As DNA, the CDR3 is TGCAGCGTACTATCTGGGGCCAACGTCCTGACTTTC.

This clone came up once. The chain links TRBV5-6 to TRBJ2-3; 7 positions agree with TRBD2. Germline V gene lookup returns CDR1 SGHDT and CDR2 YYEEEE. Germline trimming cut 7 bases from V and 6 bases from J; bases unmatched to any gene: 8. This CDR3 is built from 13 residues. CDR3 in amino acids: CASGQRDGDTQYF. CDR3 nucleotide sequence: TGTGCCAGCGGTCAGCGGGACGGGGATACGCAGTATTTT.

The rearrangement joins TRBV5-4 to TRBJ2-2; no firm D call. This CDR3 has 13 residues. V gave up 6 bases and J gave up 1 base, with 7 bases separating them. The germline CDR1 and CDR2 sequences are SGHNT and YYREEE (reference sequence). In DNA, the CDR3 is TGTGCCAGCATGAGGAAGAACACCGGGGAGCTGTTTTTT. Its protein product is CASMRKNTGELFF.